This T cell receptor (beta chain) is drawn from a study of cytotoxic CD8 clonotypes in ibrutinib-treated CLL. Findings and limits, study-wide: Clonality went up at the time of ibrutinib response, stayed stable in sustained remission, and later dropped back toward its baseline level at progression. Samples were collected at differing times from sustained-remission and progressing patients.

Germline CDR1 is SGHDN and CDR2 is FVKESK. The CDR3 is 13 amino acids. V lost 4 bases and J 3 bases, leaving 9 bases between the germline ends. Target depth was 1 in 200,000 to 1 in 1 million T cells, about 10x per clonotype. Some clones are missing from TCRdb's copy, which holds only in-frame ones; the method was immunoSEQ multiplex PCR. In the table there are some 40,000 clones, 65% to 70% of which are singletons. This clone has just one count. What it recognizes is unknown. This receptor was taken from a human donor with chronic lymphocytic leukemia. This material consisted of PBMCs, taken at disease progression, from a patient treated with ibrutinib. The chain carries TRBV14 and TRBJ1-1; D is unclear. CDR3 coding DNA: TGTGCCAGCAGCCGGGAGTTTTACACTGAAGCTTTCTTT. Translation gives CASSREFYTEAFF.